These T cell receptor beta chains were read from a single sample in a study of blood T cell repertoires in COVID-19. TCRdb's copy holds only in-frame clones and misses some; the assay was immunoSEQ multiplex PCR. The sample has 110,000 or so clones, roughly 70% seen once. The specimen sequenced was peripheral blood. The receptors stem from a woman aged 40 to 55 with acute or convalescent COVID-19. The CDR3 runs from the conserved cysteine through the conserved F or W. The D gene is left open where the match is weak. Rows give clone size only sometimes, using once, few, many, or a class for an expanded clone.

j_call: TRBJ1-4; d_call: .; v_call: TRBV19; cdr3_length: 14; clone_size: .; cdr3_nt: TGTGCCAGTAAGGGACTTTCAACTAATGAAAAACTGTTTTTT; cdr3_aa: CASKGLSTNEKLFF
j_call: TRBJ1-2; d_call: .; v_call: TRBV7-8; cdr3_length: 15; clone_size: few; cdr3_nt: TGTGCCAGCAGGTCCCTACCGGGACACGACTATGGCTACACCTTC; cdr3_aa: CASRSLPGHDYGYTF
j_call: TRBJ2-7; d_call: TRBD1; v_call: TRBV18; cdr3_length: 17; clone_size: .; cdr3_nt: TGTGCCAGCTCACCCGACAAGGGGGCGGCCTCCTACGTAGAGCAGTACTTC; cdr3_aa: CASSPDKGAASYVEQYF
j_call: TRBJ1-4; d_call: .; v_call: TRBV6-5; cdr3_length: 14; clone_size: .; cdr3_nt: TGTGCCAGCAGCCTGAGACAAAAGAATGAAAAACTGTTTTTT; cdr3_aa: CASSLRQKNEKLFF
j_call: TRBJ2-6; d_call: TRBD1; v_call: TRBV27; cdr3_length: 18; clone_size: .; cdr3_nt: TGTGCCAGCAGAAGCCGGGACAGGGTCCTTTATGGGGCCAACGTCCTGACTTTC; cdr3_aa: CASRSRDRVLYGANVLTF
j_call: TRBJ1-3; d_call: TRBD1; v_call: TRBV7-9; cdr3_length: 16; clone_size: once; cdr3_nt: TGTGCCAGCAGCTTAGGGACAGGGTCCTCTGGAAACACCATATATTTT; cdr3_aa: CASSLGTGSSGNTIYF
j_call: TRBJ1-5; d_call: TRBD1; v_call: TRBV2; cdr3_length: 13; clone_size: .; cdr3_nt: TGTGCCAGCAGTCGGACAGGGGACCAGCCCCAGCATTTT; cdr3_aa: CASSRTGDQPQHF
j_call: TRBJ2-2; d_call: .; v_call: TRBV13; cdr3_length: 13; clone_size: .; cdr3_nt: TGTGCCAGCAGCGCCTCGAACTGGGGGGAGCTGTTTTTT; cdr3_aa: CASSASNWGELFF
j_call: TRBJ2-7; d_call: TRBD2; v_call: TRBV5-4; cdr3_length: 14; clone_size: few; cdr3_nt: TGTGCCAGCAGCCCCGGGACTAGCGAATTCGAGCAGTACTTC; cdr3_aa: CASSPGTSEFEQYF
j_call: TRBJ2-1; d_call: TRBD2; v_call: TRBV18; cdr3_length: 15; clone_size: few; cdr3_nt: TGTGCCAGCTCACCGAATGGCGGGGGGGAGAATGAGCAGTTCTTC; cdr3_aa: CASSPNGGGENEQFF
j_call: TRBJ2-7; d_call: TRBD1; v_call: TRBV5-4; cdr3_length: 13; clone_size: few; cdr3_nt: TGTGCCAGCAGCCTCAGGGGGACCTACGAGCAGTACTTC; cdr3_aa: CASSLRGTYEQYF
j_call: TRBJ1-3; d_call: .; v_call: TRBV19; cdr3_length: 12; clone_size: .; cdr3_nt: TGTGCCAGTAGTTCCGGTGGAAACACCATATATTTT; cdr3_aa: CASSSGGNTIYF
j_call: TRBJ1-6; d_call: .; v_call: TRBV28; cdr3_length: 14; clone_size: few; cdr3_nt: TGTGCCAGCAGTTTGAGGGTGGCGAATTCACCCCTCCACTTT; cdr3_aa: CASSLRVANSPLHF
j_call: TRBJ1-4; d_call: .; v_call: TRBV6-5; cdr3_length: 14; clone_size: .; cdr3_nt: TGTGCCAGCAGGGGACAAGGGAATAATGAAAAACTGTTTTTT; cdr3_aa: CASRGQGNNEKLFF
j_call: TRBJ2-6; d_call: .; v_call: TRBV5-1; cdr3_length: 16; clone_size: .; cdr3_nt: TGCGCCAGCAGCTTCCCACAGGACTCTGGGGCCAACGTCCTGACTTTC; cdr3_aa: CASSFPQDSGANVLTF
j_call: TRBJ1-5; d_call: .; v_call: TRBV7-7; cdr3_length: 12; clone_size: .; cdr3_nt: TGTGCCAGCAGCCATAGCAATCAGCCCCAGCATTTT; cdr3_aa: CASSHSNQPQHF
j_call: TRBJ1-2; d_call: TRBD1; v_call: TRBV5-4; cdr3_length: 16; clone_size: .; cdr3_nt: TGTGCCAGCAGCTTCCCGACAGGGGGGGAGAACTATGGCTACACCTTC; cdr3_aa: CASSFPTGGENYGYTF
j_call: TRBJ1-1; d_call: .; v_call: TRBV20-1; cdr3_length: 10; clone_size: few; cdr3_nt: TGCAGTGCTAGTAAACAGGAAGCTTTCTTT; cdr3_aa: CSASKQEAFF
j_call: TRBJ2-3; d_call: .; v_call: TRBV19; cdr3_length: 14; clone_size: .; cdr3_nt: TGTGCCAGTAGTATTACTAGTTATTCGGATACGCAGTATTTT; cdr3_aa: CASSITSYSDTQYF
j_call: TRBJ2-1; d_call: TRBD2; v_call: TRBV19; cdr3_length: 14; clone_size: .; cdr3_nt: TGTGCCAGTAGTCGACTAGCGGGGGGCAATGAGCAGTTCTTC; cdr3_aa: CASSRLAGGNEQFF
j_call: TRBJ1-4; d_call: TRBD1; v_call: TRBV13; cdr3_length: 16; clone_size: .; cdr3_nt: TGTGCCAGCATTATCAGGGGGCGCGGTAAAGGTGAAAAACTGTTTTTT; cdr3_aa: CASIIRGRGKGEKLFF
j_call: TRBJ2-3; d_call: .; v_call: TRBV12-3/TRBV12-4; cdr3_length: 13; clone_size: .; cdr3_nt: TGTGCCAGCAGTTTCCAGGGCCCAGATACGCAGTATTTT; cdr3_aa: CASSFQGPDTQYF
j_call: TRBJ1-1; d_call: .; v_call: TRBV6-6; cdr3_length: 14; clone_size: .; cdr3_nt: TGTGCCAGCAGCCCCGGTCGGGGTGCGACTGAAGCTTTCTTT; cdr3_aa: CASSPGRGATEAFF
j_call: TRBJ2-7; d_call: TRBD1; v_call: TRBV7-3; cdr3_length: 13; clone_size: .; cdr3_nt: TGTGCCAGCAGCCAGGGACAGAACTACGAGCAGTACTTC; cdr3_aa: CASSQGQNYEQYF
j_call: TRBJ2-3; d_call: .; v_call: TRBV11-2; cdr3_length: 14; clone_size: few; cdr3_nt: TGTGCCAGCAGCTTAGAACCCGGGATTAGTACGCAGTATTTT; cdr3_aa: CASSLEPGISTQYF